A selection of T cell receptor beta chains follows, all from one sample in a study of blood T cell repertoires in COVID-19. Profiling relied on immunoSEQ multiplex PCR, and the TCRdb table lists in-frame clones only, not all of them. The table has about 220,000 clones, roughly 87% seen once. Sequencing was carried out using PBMCs or T cells enriched from blood (not recorded which). The receptors here all came from a woman in her 30s with acute COVID-19. Both conserved end residues are part of each CDR3. The D gene is left open where the match is weak. Where a row states a size, it is once, few, many or the class of an expanded clone; other rows omit it.

TRBJ2-3	TRBV12-3/TRBV12-4	-	-	TGTGCCAGCAGTTTATCTAGCACAGATACGCAGTATTTT	CASSLSSTDTQYF
TRBJ1-1	TRBV7-2	-	-	TGTGCCAGCAGCCCCGTCGGGAGCGTGGGGGGCACTGAAGCTTTCTTT	CASSPVGSVGGTEAFF
TRBJ1-6	TRBV30	-	-	TGTGCCTGGAGCGGGTCCTTTAATTCACCCCTCCACTTT	CAWSGSFNSPLHF
TRBJ2-7	TRBV7-9	-	-	TGTGCCAGCAGCTTAGGCCCGACTAAATCAGGGGGGTCCTACGAGCAGTACTTC	CASSLGPTKSGGSYEQYF
TRBJ1-5	TRBV21-1	-	-	TGTGCCAGCAATAAGAGGGAGGGATATCAGCCCCAGCATTTT	CASNKREGYQPQHF
TRBJ2-3	TRBV2	-	-	TGTGCCAGCAGTTACAGGGTAAACACAGATACGCAGTATTTT	CASSYRVNTDTQYF
TRBJ2-1	TRBV5-1	-	TRBD2	TGCGCCAGCAATCGAGGCGGGGGGGCCGGCAATGAGCAGTTCTTC	CASNRGGGAGNEQFF
TRBJ1-5	TRBV4-3	-	TRBD1	TGCGCCAGCAGCCAAGATGGGGACAGGTCCCCCGTCGATGGTCAGCCCCAGCATTTT	CASSQDGDRSPVDGQPQHF
TRBJ1-1	TRBV19	-	-	TGTGCCACCGGAGTTCCGAACACTGAAGCTTTCTTT	CATGVPNTEAFF
TRBJ2-1	TRBV6-5	-	-	TGTGCCAGCAGTTACTCACCGGTTATGGGCGAGCAGTTCTTC	CASSYSPVMGEQFF
TRBJ2-1	TRBV18	-	-	TGTGCCAGCTCACTCGGGGGGCGTGAGCAGTTCTTC	CASSLGGREQFF
TRBJ1-2	TRBV5-4	-	TRBD1	TGTGCCAGCAGCTTCCGACAGGGCTACTATGGCTACACCTTC	CASSFRQGYYGYTF
TRBJ2-6	TRBV19	once	-	TGTGCCAGTAGTATGACGGATCAGGGGGGACCCTCTGGGGCCAACGTCCTGACTTTC	CASSMTDQGGPSGANVLTF
TRBJ1-4	TRBV7-9	-	TRBD1	TGTGCCAGCAGAGGGGCACAGGGGCACGAAAAACTGTTTTTT	CASRGAQGHEKLFF
TRBJ2-2	TRBV18	-	-	TGTGCCAGCTCACTAACCGGGACATTTAACACCGGGGAGCTGTTTTTT	CASSLTGTFNTGELFF
TRBJ2-1	TRBV3-1/TRBV3-2	-	TRBD1	TGTGCCAGCAGCCCCGAAGGACAGGAGGCAGTGGGTCGGCAGTTCTTC	CASSPEGQEAVGRQFF
TRBJ1-2	TRBV7-2	-	-	TGTGCCAGCAGCTTAGCTACTGCAGGGCTCCCTACCTACACCTTC	CASSLATAGLPTYTF
TRBJ1-4	TRBV30	-	-	TGTGCCTGGAGCCCCGGGGGGACTGAGAGTAATGAAAAACTGTTTTTT	CAWSPGGTESNEKLFF
TRBJ2-2	TRBV10-1	-	TRBD2	TGCGCCAGCGGAGCGGGGGGGAGAGGCACCGGGGAGCTGTTTTTT	CASGAGGRGTGELFF
TRBJ2-7	TRBV27	-	-	TGTGCCAGCAGTCCCCCGGGACAAGCCTACGAGCAGTACTTC	CASSPPGQAYEQYF